This record covers a single T cell receptor (beta chain). Its matching antigen is unknown. Deletions cut 4 bases from V and 2 bases from J, with 9 bases between. The CDR3 consists of 14 residues. Time point here: week 23, last vaccination. Every vaccination contained 300 ug of the mutant IDH1 20-mer peptide and was paired with topical imiquimod. These data belong to a study of a mutant IDH1 vaccine in newly diagnosed glioma. The method was immunoSEQ multiplex PCR; TCRdb's version includes in-frame clones alone and lacks a portion of them. The sample contains tens of thousands of clones, 80% of which appear only once.

The chain is built from TRBV6-7 and TRBJ2-1; tentative D call: TRBD1 (6 bases). Being an ORF, TRBV6-7 has a function that is uncertain. This TCR derives from a man aged 35-49 years with glioma. Sequencing used PBMCs, obtained from a glioma patient whose treatment included an IDH1 peptide vaccine. CDR3 in amino acids: CASSSGQPYNEQFF. CDR3 in DNA: TGTGCCAGCAGTTCGGGACAACCCTACAATGAGCAGTTCTTC.